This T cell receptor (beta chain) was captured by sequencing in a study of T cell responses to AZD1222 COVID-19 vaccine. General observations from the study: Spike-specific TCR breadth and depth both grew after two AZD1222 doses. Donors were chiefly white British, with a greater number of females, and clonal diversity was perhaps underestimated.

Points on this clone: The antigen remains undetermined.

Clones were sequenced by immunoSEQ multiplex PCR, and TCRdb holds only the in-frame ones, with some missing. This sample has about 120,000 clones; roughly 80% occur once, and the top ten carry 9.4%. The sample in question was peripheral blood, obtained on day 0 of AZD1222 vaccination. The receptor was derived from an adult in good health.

In nucleotides, the CDR3 is TGTGCCAGCTCACCAACAGATTACAATGAGCAGTTCTTC. It specifies CASSPTDYNEQFF. The rearrangement links TRBV18 to TRBJ2-1; D ambiguous. This CDR3 spans 13 amino acids. Germline values: CDR1 KGHSH, CDR2 LQKENI. Trimming removed 2 bases from V and 4 bases from J, with 6 bases in between. The full variable domain, its missing parts supplied by reference TRBV18 and TRBJ2-1, is NAGVMQNPRHLVRRRGQEARLRCSPMKGHSHVYWYRQLPEEGLKFMVYLQKENIIDESGMPKERFSAEFPKEGPSILRIQQVVRGDSAAYFCASSPTDYNEQFFGPGTRLTVL.